This T cell receptor (beta chain) is from a study of blood T cell repertoires in COVID-19. Overall study: The study drew acute and convalescent COVID-19 samples from the United States, Italy and Spain. T cells, B-cell-depleted T cells, or PBMCs supplied cDNA or gDNA.

This CDR3 contains 13 residues. Germline V gene sequence: CDR1 SQVTM, CDR2 ANQGSEA. Trimming left V 1 base short and J 7 bases short, with 14 bases between. Source study methods: Reference gene primer amplification gave estimated nucleated cell counts. Libraries were prepared by immunoSEQ multiplex PCR; TCRdb keeps only in-frame clonotypes and omits some of them. For V, J and clone size, that table is used; D and trimming come from the DNA. Of roughly 100,000 clones listed, more than 75% are singletons. The J gene is TRBJ2-7, the V gene TRBV29-1, with D possibly TRBD1 on 6 matching bases. The material sequenced was peripheral blood. This clonotype was obtained from a human donor in a cohort sampled during active COVID-19. The CDR3 loop reads CSVEGQSGEEQYF. In DNA, the CDR3 is TGCAGCGTTGAAGGTCAGTCAGGGGAAGAGCAGTACTTC.